This T cell receptor (beta chain) was identified in a study of blood T cell repertoires in COVID-19. The assay was immunoSEQ multiplex PCR, and TCRdb's table has in-frame clones only and misses some. The sample carries over 250,000 clones, approximately 83% recorded once. The V gene end was trimmed by 5 bases and the J gene end by 4 bases; junction bases not matched to a gene: 9. CDR3 length equals 16 residues. CDR1 is SGHAT, CDR2 FQNNGV, per germline. Sample: peripheral blood. V gene TRBV11-2 combines with J gene TRBJ2-2; 8 bases align to TRBD2. The clonotype was recovered from a woman in her 70s with acute or convalescent COVID-19. The CDR3 DNA is TGTGCCAGCAGCCCTCGCACGGGGGGGAGCACCGGGGAGCTGTTTTTT. Translation: CASSPRTGGSTGELFF.